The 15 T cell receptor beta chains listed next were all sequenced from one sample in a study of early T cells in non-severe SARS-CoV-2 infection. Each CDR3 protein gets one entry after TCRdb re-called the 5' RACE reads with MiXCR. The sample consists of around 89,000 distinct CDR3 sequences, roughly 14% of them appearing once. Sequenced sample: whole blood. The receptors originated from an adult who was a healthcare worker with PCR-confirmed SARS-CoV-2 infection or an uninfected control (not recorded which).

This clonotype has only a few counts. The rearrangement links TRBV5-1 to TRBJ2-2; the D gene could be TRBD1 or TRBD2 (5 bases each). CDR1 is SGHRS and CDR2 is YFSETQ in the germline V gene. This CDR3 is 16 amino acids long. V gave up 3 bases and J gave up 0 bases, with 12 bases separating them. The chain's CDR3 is CASSWGTLANTGELFF. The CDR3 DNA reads TGCGCCAGCAGCTGGGGGACGCTGGCGAACACCGGGGAGCTGTTTTTT.

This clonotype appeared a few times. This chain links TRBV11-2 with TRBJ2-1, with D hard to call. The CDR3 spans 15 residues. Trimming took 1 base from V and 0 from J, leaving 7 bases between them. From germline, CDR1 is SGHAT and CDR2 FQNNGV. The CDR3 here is CASSLAGVSYNEQFF. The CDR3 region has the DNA TGTGCCAGCAGCTTAGCCGGAGTCTCCTACAATGAGCAGTTCTTC. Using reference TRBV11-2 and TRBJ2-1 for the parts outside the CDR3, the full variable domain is EAGVAQSPRYKIIEKRQSVAFWCNPISGHATLYWYQQILGQGPKLLIQFQNNGVVDDSQLPKDRFSAERLKGVDSTLKIQPAKLEDSAVYLCASSLAGVSYNEQFFGPGTRLTVL.

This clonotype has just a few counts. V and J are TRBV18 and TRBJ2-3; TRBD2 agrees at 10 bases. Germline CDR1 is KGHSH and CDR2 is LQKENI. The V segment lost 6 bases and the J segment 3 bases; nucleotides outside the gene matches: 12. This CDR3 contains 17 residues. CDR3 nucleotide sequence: TGTGCCAGCTCTCTTATGTGGACTAGCGGAGGAACAGATACGCAGTATTTT. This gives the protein CASSLMWTSGGTDTQYF.

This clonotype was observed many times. For the CDR3, the DNA is TGCGCCAGCAGGGTTCAGGGTATGGCTAATGAAAAACTGTTTTTT. It yields the protein CASRVQGMANEKLFF. The chain is built from TRBV5-1 and TRBJ1-4; possible D gene TRBD1, 5 bases. Germline loops: CDR1 SGHRS, CDR2 YFSETQ. Trimming took off 5 bases at V and 3 bases at J, with 14 bases between the two ends. This CDR3 spans 15 amino acids.

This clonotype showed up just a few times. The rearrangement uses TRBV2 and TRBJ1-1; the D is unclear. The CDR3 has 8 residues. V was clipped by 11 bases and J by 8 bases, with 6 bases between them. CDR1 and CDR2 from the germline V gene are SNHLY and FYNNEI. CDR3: CALTEAFF. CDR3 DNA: TGTGCCCTAACGGAAGCTTTCTTT.

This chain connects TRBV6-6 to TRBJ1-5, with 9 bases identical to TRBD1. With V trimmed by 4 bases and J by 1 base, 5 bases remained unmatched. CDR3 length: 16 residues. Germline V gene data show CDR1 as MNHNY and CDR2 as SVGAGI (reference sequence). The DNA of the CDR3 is TGTGCCAGCAGTTCCTGGGGACAGGGAAGCAATCAGCCCCAGCATTTT. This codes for CASSSWGQGSNQPQHF.

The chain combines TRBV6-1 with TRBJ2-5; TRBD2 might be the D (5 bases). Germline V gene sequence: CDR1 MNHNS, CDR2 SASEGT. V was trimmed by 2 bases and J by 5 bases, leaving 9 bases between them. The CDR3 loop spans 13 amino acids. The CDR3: CASSERTGETQYF. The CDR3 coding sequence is TGTGCCAGCAGTGAACGAACGGGGGAGACCCAGTACTTC.

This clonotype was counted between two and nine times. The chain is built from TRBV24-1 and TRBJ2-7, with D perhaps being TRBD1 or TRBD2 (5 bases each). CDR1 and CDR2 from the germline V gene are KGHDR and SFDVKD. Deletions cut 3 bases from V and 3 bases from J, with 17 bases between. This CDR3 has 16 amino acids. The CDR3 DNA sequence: TGTGCCACCAGTGATCACAGACAGCGGAAAATCTACGAGCAGTACGTC. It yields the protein CATSDHRQRKIYEQYV.

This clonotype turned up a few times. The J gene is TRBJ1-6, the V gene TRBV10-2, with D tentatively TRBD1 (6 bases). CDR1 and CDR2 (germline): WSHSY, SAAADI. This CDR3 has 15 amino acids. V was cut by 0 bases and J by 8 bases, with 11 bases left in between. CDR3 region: CASSESTRGDSPLHF. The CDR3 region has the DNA TGCGCCAGCAGTGAGTCAACCAGGGGAGATTCACCCCTCCACTTT.

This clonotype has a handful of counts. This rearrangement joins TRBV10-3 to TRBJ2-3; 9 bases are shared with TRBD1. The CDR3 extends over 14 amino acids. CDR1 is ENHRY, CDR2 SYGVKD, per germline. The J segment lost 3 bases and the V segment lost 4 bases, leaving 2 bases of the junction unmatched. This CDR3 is CAISVGQGTDTQYF. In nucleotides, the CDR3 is TGTGCCATCAGTGTGGGACAGGGAACAGATACGCAGTATTTT.

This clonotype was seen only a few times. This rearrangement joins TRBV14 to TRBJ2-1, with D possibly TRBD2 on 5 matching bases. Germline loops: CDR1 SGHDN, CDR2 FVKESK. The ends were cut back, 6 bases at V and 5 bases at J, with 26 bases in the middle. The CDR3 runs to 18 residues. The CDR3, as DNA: TGTGCCAGCAGAGCAACGGTCGATGAAACCCCGCGGGACAATGAGCAGTTCTTC. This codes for CASRATVDETPRDNEQFF. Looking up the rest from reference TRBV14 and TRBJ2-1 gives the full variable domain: EAGVTQFPSHSVIEKGQTVTLRCDPISGHDNLYWYRRVMGKEIKFLLHFVKESKQDESGMPNNRFLAERTGGTYSTLKVQPAELEDSGVYFCASRATVDETPRDNEQFFGPGTRLTVL.

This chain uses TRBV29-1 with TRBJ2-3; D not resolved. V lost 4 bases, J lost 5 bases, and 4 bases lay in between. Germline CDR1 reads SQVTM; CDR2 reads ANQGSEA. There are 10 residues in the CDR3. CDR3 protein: CSVARDTQYF. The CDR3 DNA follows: TGCAGCGTTGCGAGAGATACGCAGTATTTT.

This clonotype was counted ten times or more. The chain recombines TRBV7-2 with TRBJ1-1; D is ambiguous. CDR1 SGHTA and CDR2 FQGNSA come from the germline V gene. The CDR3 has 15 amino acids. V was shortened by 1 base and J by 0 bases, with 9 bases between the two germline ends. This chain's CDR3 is CASSLGSVMNTEAFF. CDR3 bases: TGTGCCAGCAGCTTAGGGTCAGTCATGAACACTGAAGCTTTCTTT.

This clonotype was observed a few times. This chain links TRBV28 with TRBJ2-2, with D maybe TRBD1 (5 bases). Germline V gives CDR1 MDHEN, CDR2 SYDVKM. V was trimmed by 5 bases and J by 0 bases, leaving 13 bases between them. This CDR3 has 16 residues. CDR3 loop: CASSLDSPSNTGELFF. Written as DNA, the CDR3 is TGTGCCAGCAGTCTCGACAGCCCCTCGAACACCGGGGAGCTGTTTTTT.

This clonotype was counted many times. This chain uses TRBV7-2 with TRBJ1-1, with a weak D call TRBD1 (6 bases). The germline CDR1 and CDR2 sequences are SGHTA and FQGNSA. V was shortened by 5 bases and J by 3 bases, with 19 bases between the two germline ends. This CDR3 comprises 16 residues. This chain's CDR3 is CASSPRTGRGDTEAFF. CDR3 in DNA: TGTGCCAGCAGCCCACGTACAGGGAGGGGGGACACTGAAGCTTTCTTT.